This T cell receptor (beta chain) stems from a study of shared clonotypes between healthy human individuals. Across the study: CD4 naive and CD4 memory each took three plates per donor, while CD8 naive took two and CD8 memory one. Findings and limits, study-wide: Shared across four donors were about 4.8% of the naive CD4 clonotypes.

As regards this clone: Its antigen is not known.

Naive CD4+ cells were CD45RA-selected; the remaining cells were memory. TCRdb's copy holds only in-frame clones and misses some; the assay was immunoSEQ multiplex PCR. The sample lists about 710,000 clones; about two thirds were seen once. CDR1 is MDHEN, CDR2 SYDVKM, per germline. Trimming left V 7 bases short and J 2 bases short, with 14 bases between. This CDR3 region has 14 residues. This clonotype was obtained from a woman aged 30 to 39 in good health. The sample was memory CD4+ T cells sorted from blood. The subset denotes: CD45RA-negative fraction. The chain employs TRBV28 and TRBJ2-5; perhaps TRBD2 as D (7 bases). The CDR3 DNA is TGTGCCAGCAAGGGGGGGGTTATGCAAGAGACCCAGTACTTC. Its translation is CASKGGVMQETQYF.